The 13 T cell receptor beta chains listed next were all sequenced from one sample in a study of identical twins (TCRdb year 2016). Libraries were prepared through 5' RACE. TCRdb lists the instrument as Illumina HiSeq 2000. TCRdb handled the public reads itself, with Q25 trimming in fastp and clone calling in MiXCR, and kept productive beta chains. Rows with one shared CDR3 protein collapse into an entry with the most common genes and DNA. The sample table holds roughly 570,000 distinct CDR3 sequences, of which around a tenth were seen once. The top ten hold roughly 3% of the sample. This sample also belongs to another study, concerning yellow fever vaccine responses in identical twins.

Sequences were obtained from PBMCs. These receptors all come from a young woman in good health.

In this sample, this clonotype turned up many times. DNA for the CDR3: TGTGCCAGCAGCTCCAGCCTAGCGTATACAGATACGCAGTATTTT. It codes for CASSSSLAYTDTQYF. The rearrangement joins TRBV7-6 to TRBJ2-3, with D tentatively TRBD2 (6 bases). The CDR3 has 15 amino acids. V lost 4 bases and J 3 bases, leaving 14 bases between the germline ends. Germline loops: CDR1 SGHVS, CDR2 FNYEAQ.

The V gene is TRBV3-1, the J gene TRBJ2-3; TRBD2 aligns across 9 bases. Germline V CDR1 and CDR2: LGHDT, YNNKEL (reference sequence). The V gene end was trimmed by 1 base and the J gene end by 0 bases; junction bases not matched to a gene: 5. The CDR3 has 17 residues. In nucleotides, the CDR3 is TGTGCCAGCAGCCAAGTGGGCGGGGGGGCCAGCACAGATACGCAGTATTTT. The encoded protein is CASSQVGGGASTDTQYF.

The rearrangement joins TRBV4-3 to TRBJ2-7; no reliable D call. Germline lookup yields CDR1 LGHNA and CDR2 YSLEER. Trimming took off 1 base at V and 1 base at J, with 11 bases between the two ends. The length of the CDR3 is 15 residues. This CDR3 reads CASSQGLVGSYEQYF. The CDR3 nucleotides read TGCGCCAGCAGCCAAGGGTTGGTGGGATCCTACGAGCAGTACTTC.

CDR3 amino acids: CASSQLDRAVETQYF. DNA of the CDR3: TGTGCCAGCAGCCAACTGGACAGGGCAGTAGAGACCCAGTACTTC. This chain links TRBV3-1 with TRBJ2-5; 8 positions match TRBD1. Germline CDR1 LGHDT, CDR2 YNNKEL (reference sequence). Trimming took 2 bases from V and 4 from J; bases not matched to a gene: 6. The CDR3 has 15 residues.

This clonotype turned up a few times. The gene calls are TRBV6-1 and TRBJ2-7; 10 bases are a match to TRBD1. This CDR3 region has 14 residues. Germline V lookup: CDR1 MNHNS, CDR2 SASEGT. With V trimmed by 6 bases and J by 5 bases, 7 bases remained unmatched. In nucleotides, the CDR3 is TGTGCCAGCAGCCTGGGACAGGGGATCAACGAGCAGTACTTC. This encodes CASSLGQGINEQYF.

This clonotype was found a few times. The rearrangement joins TRBV10-3 to TRBJ2-1, with D perhaps being TRBD1 or TRBD2 (5 bases each). CDR3 length: 16 residues. Deletions cut 2 bases from V and 0 bases from J, with 11 bases between. In germline, CDR1 is ENHRY, CDR2 SYGVKD. The CDR3, as DNA: TGTGCCATCAGTGAGGGGGACGGAACCTCCTACAATGAGCAGTTCTTC. Translating it yields CAISEGDGTSYNEQFF.

This clonotype has a handful of counts. The CDR3 DNA follows: TGTGCCAGCAGCTCCACAGTTAGCTCCTATAATTCACCCCTCCACTTT. This sequence encodes CASSSTVSSYNSPLHF. The chain recombines TRBV7-9 with TRBJ1-6; D not resolved. The CDR3 consists of 16 residues. Germline CDR1 and CDR2: SEHNR and FQNEAQ (reference sequence). Trimming cost V 4 bases and J 0 bases, with 10 bases left between them. The whole variable domain, filled in from reference TRBV7-9 and TRBJ1-6, reads DTGVSQNPRHKITKRGQNVTFRCDPISEHNRLYWYRQTLGQGPEFLTYFQNEAQLEKSRLLSDRFSAERPKGSFSTLEIQRTEQGDSAMYLCASSSTVSSYNSPLHFGNGTRLTVT.

This clonotype has a count of ten or more. The chain carries TRBV6-2 or TRBV6-3 and TRBJ2-2; D is unresolved. CDR1 and CDR2 from the germline V gene are MNHEY and SVGEGT. Trimming left V 3 bases short and J 6 bases short, with 5 bases between. CDR3 length equals 12 residues. The CDR3 coding sequence is TGTGCCAGCAGTTATGGTGCCGGGGAGCTGTTTTTT. It encodes CASSYGAGELFF.

This chain links TRBV12-3 or TRBV12-4 with TRBJ1-5, with 8 bases aligning to TRBD1. The CDR3 is 15 amino acids. V shed 5 bases, J shed 5 bases, and the junction held 8 bases outside the gene matches. The CDR3 loop is CASSLGQGLDQPQHF. CDR3 sequence (DNA): TGTGCCAGCAGTCTAGGACAGGGTCTTGATCAGCCCCAGCATTTT.

The genes are TRBV3-1 and TRBJ1-2, with unresolved D. The CDR3 extends over 14 amino acids. CDR1 is LGHDT, CDR2 YNNKEL, per germline (reference sequence). Deletions cut 0 bases from V and 9 bases from J, with 14 bases between. The CDR3 bases are TGTGCCAGCAGCCAAGATCCCAGCCGTGATCGCTACACCTTC. Translation: CASSQDPSRDRYTF.

In its sample, this clonotype was seen a few times. The CDR3 reads CASSRTGDTAGELFF. The CDR3 nucleotides are TGCGCCAGCAGCCGGACAGGGGATACGGCCGGGGAGCTGTTTTTT. V usage is TRBV5-1 and J usage is TRBJ2-2; 9 nucleotides align to TRBD1. Germline CDR1 SGHRS, CDR2 YFSETQ. V lost 4 bases, J lost 6 bases, and 7 bases stayed unmatched. The CDR3 totals 15 residues.

This clonotype was counted a few times. This chain connects TRBV28 to TRBJ2-5; TRBD1 aligns across 8 bases. This CDR3 region has 17 residues. Germline assignment: CDR1 MDHEN and CDR2 SYDVKM. V shed 5 bases and J 2 bases; nucleotides not matched to a gene: 13. CDR3 nucleotides: TGTGCCAGCAGTCTCCTCCGGGACAGGAGGGAACAAGAGACCCAGTACTTC. Translation: CASSLLRDRREQETQYF.

This clonotype was detected only a few times. This chain uses TRBV7-6 with TRBJ2-1, with 7 positions matching TRBD2. The CDR3 runs 14 residues. From germline, CDR1 is SGHVS and CDR2 FNYEAQ. J gave up 4 bases and V 1 base, and 1 base lay outside the gene matches. CDR3 bases: TGTGCCAGCAGCTTAGAAGCGGGGTACAATGAGCAGTTCTTC. This codes for CASSLEAGYNEQFF.